The entry that follows covers one T cell receptor (beta chain) sequence. What it recognizes is unknown. These data come from a study of vaccination and CD4 T cells after COVID-19. Study background: PCR on nasal swabs identified SARS-CoV-2 in convalescent patients, of whom fewer than 10 were mild and one severe. Overlapping spike peptides of SARS-CoV-2, HCoV-NL63, HCoV-OC43 and HCoV-229E stimulated the cells.

Treatment in this sample: roughly nine-day PBMC culture with coronavirus spike peptide pools or control peptides (ViraFEST assay). Antigen-specific T cells were expanded with peptide pools by ViraFEST, and TCRs were then sequenced. March to December 2020 was the span of positive PCR dates, which predated US Alpha, Beta and Delta variants. An Oncomine TCR Beta short-read assay was used to sequence the DNA from cultured CD4+ T cells. MiXCR was run by TCRdb on the PCR reads, yielding one entry per CDR3 protein. The table includes around 17,000 distinct CDR3 sequences, under 80% detected once. The sequencing input was CD4+ T cells from blood, cultured in vitro. The source of this sequence is a human donor who had recovered from COVID-19.

CDR3 bases: TGTGCCAGCAGCGCTCGGACCACGCGCCCCCCCTACGAGCAGTACTTC. Residues: CASSARTTRPPYEQYF. J is TRBJ2-7 and V is TRBV7-2; no firm D call. The CDR3 consists of 16 residues. CDR1 and CDR2 from the germline V gene are SGHTA and FQGNSA. Trimming stripped 5 bases from V and 2 bases from J, with 19 bases between.